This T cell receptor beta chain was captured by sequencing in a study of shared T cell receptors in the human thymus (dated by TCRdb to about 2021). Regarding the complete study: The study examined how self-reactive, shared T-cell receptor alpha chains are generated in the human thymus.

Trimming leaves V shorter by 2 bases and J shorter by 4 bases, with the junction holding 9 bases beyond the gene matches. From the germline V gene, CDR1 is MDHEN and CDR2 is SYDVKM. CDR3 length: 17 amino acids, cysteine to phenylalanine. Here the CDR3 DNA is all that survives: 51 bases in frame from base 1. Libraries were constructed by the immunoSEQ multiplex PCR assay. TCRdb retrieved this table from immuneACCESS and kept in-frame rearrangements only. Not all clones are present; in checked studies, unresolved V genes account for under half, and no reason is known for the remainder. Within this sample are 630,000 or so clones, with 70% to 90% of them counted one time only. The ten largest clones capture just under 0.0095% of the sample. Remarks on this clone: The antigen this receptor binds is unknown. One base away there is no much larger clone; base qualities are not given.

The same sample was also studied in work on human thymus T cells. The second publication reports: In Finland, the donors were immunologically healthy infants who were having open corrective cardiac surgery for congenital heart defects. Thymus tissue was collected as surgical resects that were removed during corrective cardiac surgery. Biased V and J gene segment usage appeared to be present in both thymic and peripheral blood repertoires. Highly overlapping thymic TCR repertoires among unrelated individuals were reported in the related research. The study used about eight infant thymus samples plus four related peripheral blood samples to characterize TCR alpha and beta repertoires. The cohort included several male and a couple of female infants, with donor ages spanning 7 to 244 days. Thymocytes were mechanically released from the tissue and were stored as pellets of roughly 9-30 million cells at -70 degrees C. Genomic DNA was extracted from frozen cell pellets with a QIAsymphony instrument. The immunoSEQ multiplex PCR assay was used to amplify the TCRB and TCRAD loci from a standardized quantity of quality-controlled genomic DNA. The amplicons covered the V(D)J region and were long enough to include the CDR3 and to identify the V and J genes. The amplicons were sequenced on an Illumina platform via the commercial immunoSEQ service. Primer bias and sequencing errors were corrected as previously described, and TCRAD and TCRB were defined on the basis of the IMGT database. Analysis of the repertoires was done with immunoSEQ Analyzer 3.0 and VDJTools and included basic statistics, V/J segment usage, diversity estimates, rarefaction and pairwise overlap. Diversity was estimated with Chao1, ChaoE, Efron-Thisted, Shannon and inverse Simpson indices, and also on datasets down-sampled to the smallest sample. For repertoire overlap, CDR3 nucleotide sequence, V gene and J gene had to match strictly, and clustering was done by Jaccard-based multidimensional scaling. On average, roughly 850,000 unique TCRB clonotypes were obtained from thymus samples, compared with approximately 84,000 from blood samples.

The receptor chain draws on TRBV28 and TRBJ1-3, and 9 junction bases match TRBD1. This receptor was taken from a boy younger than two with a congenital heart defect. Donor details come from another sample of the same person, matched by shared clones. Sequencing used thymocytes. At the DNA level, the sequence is TGTGCCAGCAGTTTACTTCGGGACAGGGTTGCCGGAAACACCATATATTTT. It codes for CASSLLRDRVAGNTIYF.